This T cell receptor (beta chain) was recovered during a study of chemoradiotherapy in HPV16-positive cancers. Study-wide results and limits: During treatment, candidate HPV-specific clones and E7-related motifs expanded in tumor.

The data were produced by immunoSEQ multiplex PCR, yet TCRdb's version contains in-frame clones alone and is incomplete. The data hold about 2,500 clones, with more than 75% observed a single time. To note about this clone: Its antigen is still unknown.

The CDR3 spans 15 residues. With 4 bases clipped from V and 0 bases from J, the junction kept 5 bases outside the gene matches. Germline assignment: CDR1 SGHKS and CDR2 YYEKEE (reference sequence). The sequenced sample was tumor tissue, obtained from a patient who underwent chemoradiotherapy. This TCR came from a human donor with HPV-associated anogenital cancer. This chain connects TRBV5-5 to TRBJ2-3; 7 bases are a match to TRBD1. CDR3 in amino acids: CASSPGQTSTDTQYF. CDR3 DNA: TGTGCCAGCAGCCCGGGACAGACTAGCACAGATACGCAGTATTTT.